There are a few counts of the clone carrying this T cell receptor beta chain. The antigen is undetermined. The source of the sample is a study of beta chain features in type 1 diabetes. V was clipped by 4 bases and J by 7 bases, with 25 bases between them. The CDR3 has 17 residues. Germline V CDR1 and CDR2: MNHEY, SMNVEV (reference sequence). Expressed TCRB transcripts were sequenced after all isolated RNA was converted to cDNA. The table came from immunoSEQ multiplex PCR; TCRdb's copy has only in-frame clones and leaves some out. The data hold roughly 730,000 clones, with around an eighth observed a single time. Findings and limits, study-wide: Significant though moderate, a shortening of TCRB CDR3s appeared in all four CD4+ subsets of Type 1 diabetes patients.

Sorting that relied on CD45RO/CCR7/CD25/CD127/CD95/CD27 yielded CD4+ naive, central memory, regulatory and stem cell-like memory cells. The sequenced sample consisted of naive CD4+ T cells from blood. The TCR was taken from a man aged 18 to 29 with type 1 diabetes. V is TRBV27 and J is TRBJ1-2; the D gene is possibly TRBD1 (6 bases). The CDR3 here is CASSSNVVAIPRGGYTF. The CDR3 coding sequence is TGTGCCAGCAGTTCCAACGTAGTGGCCATACCCAGGGGTGGCTACACCTTC.